The 16 T cell receptor beta chains below all came from one sample that was sequenced in a study of a mutant IDH1 vaccine in newly diagnosed glioma (dated by TCRdb to the early 2020s). The sample's time point label is to be understood as: week 47, end of study. Each vaccine dose, consisting of 300 ug of a 20-mer mutant IDH1 peptide in Montanide, was administered subcutaneously with topical imiquimod. The method was the immunoSEQ multiplex PCR assay. The table was pulled from immuneACCESS by TCRdb, which kept in-frame rearrangements only. Such tables lose some clones; where checked, under half of the loss comes from unresolved V genes, and the rest has no known cause. Within this sample are more than 50,000 clones, with roughly 61% of them counted one time only. Clones ranked in the top ten supply about 4.8% of the sample. Their specific antigens are unknown. The sample here was peripheral blood mononuclear cells (PBMCs), taken from a glioma patient whose treatment included an IDH1 peptide vaccine. The receptors derive from a man aged 35 to 55 with glioma. Some clones in this sample may be carry-over from other donors' samples.

This chain uses TRBV29-1 with TRBJ2-5; no clear D. From germline, CDR1 is SQVTM and CDR2 ANQGSEA. The CDR3 is made up of 11 amino acids. The V gene lost 5 bases and the J gene lost 2 bases, with 6 bases spanning the gap. This chain's CDR3 is CSVSGQETQYF. CDR3 DNA sequence: TGCAGCGTTTCCGGACAAGAGACCCAGTACTTC.

The chain has TRBV28 and TRBJ2-1; D call uncertain. The CDR3 has 11 residues. Germline assignment: CDR1 MDHEN and CDR2 SYDVKM. Trimming removed 5 bases at V and 2 bases at J, with 1 base between. The CDR3 protein is CASSTYNEQFF. The CDR3 bases are TGTGCCAGCAGTACCTACAATGAGCAGTTCTTC.

V is TRBV6-1 and J is TRBJ1-4; D remains ambiguous. The CDR3 is 15 residues long. Trimming pared 3 bases from V and 0 bases from J, leaving 8 bases between. Looked up from germline, CDR1 is MNHNS and CDR2 is SASEGT. CDR3 in amino acids: CASSDRSATNEKLFF. CDR3 sequence (DNA): TGTGCCAGCAGTGACAGGTCCGCAACTAATGAAAAACTGTTTTTT.

V and J are TRBV7-2 and TRBJ2-5, with TRBD2 matching 8 bases. The CDR3 contains 16 residues. Germline CDR1 and CDR2: SGHTA and FQGNSA. Trimming took 0 bases from V and 0 from J; bases not matched to a gene: 3. Here the CDR3 DNA reads TGTGCCAGCAGCTTAGCGCCTAGCGGGTACCAAGAGACCCAGTACTTC. Translated, it gives CASSLAPSGYQETQYF.

Only one count was recorded for this clone. The genes are TRBV18 and TRBJ1-1; 12 bases agree with TRBD1. This CDR3 has 18 amino acids. Germline loops: CDR1 KGHSH, CDR2 LQKENI. J gave up 1 base and V 2 bases, and 8 bases lay outside the gene matches. The CDR3 DNA reads as TGTGCCAGCTCACCATTGGGGACAGGGGGCACTCAGAACACTGAAGCTTTCTTT. Translated: CASSPLGTGGTQNTEAFF.

This clone is classed as medium-sized. The gene calls are TRBV19 and TRBJ1-1; D gene unclear. The CDR3 covers 19 residues. Germline V lookup: CDR1 LNHDA, CDR2 SQIVND (reference sequence). Trimming removed 5 bases at V and 1 base at J, with 26 bases between. The CDR3 sequence is CASSSAGGAREERNTEAFF. As DNA, the CDR3 is TGTGCCAGTAGTTCTGCTGGAGGAGCTAGAGAGGAGAGGAACACTGAAGCTTTCTTT.

V gene TRBV19 combines with J gene TRBJ1-2; the D gene is possibly TRBD1 (6 bases). Trimming removed 6 bases at V and 1 base at J, with 6 bases between. The CDR3 covers 12 residues. CDR1 and CDR2 from the germline V gene are LNHDA and SQIVND (reference sequence). DNA of the CDR3: TGTGCCAGTAGACAGGGTAACTATGGCTACACCTTC. Amino acids: CASRQGNYGYTF.

The V and J genes are TRBV4-1 and TRBJ2-2, with no clear D. This CDR3 spans 15 amino acids. The V gene lost 4 bases and the J gene lost 1 base, with 10 bases spanning the gap. Germline V gene lookup returns CDR1 MGHRA and CDR2 YSYEKL. Here the CDR3 reads CASSLEGWNTGELFF. CDR3 DNA: TGCGCCAGCAGCCTTGAAGGCTGGAACACCGGGGAGCTGTTTTTT.

The table lists this clone with a few counts. The gene calls are TRBV25-1 and TRBJ2-5; D unresolved. Germline assignment: CDR1 MGHDK and CDR2 SYGVNS. The CDR3 contains 10 residues. Deletions cut 4 bases from V and 4 bases from J, with 1 base between. The CDR3 spells CASSGETQYF. For the CDR3, the DNA is TGTGCCAGCAGTGGAGAGACCCAGTACTTC.

The chain uses TRBV27 and TRBJ1-2; D is perhaps TRBD1 (5 bases). The CDR3 is 15 amino acids. Trimming took off 4 bases at V and 4 bases at J, with 16 bases between the two ends. Per germline, CDR1 MNHEY and CDR2 SMNVEV (reference sequence). The CDR3 coding sequence is TGTGCCAGCAGTTCCTCAAACCGGGACCGCTATGGCTACACCTTC. It is translated as CASSSSNRDRYGYTF.

The CDR3 here is CASRRTGPTWGTNEKLFF. In DNA form, the CDR3 reads TGTGCCAGCAGGAGGACAGGCCCTACCTGGGGGACTAATGAAAAACTGTTTTTT. The V gene is TRBV27, the J gene TRBJ1-4; TRBD1 aligns across 7 bases. This CDR3 is 18 amino acids long. Germline V CDR1 and CDR2: MNHEY, SMNVEV (reference sequence). Trimming at V came to 6 bases and at J to 2 bases, leaving 15 bases not matched to a gene.

The chain uses TRBV5-4 and TRBJ2-3, with D tentatively TRBD1 or TRBD2 (5 bases each). CDR1 and CDR2 from the germline V gene are SGHNT and YYREEE (reference sequence). V lost 0 bases to trimming and J lost 7 bases, with 18 bases between them. This CDR3 comprises 16 residues. CDR3 protein: CASSLEGSRSVHTQYF. Written as DNA, the CDR3 is TGTGCCAGCAGCTTGGAGGGGAGTCGTTCTGTGCATACGCAGTATTTT.

J is TRBJ2-5 and V is TRBV7-8; the D gene is possibly TRBD2 (5 bases). The V end lost 5 bases, the J end lost 5 bases, and 12 bases lay between the germline ends. This CDR3 spans 13 amino acids. The germline V gene has CDR1 SGHVS and CDR2 FQNEAQ. This chain's CDR3 is CASSGVGMETQYF. The CDR3 DNA sequence: TGTGCCAGCAGCGGAGTCGGGATGGAGACCCAGTACTTC.

The chain links TRBV6-1 to TRBJ2-7, with 9 bases matching TRBD1. V lost 7 bases, J lost 5 bases, and 12 bases stayed unmatched. CDR1 and CDR2 from the germline V gene are MNHNS and SASEGT. The CDR3 is made up of 15 amino acids. This CDR3 reads CASIQGGTGYHEQYF. The CDR3 bases are TGTGCCAGCATCCAAGGGGGGACAGGGTACCACGAGCAGTACTTC.

The chain carries TRBV5-1 and TRBJ2-5; 11 bases line up with TRBD2. With V trimmed by 4 bases and J by 5 bases, 7 bases remained unmatched. The V gene's germline CDR1 is SGHRS and CDR2 YFSETQ. The CDR3 consists of 15 residues. The CDR3: CASSRSGGDGETQYF. The CDR3 region has the DNA TGCGCCAGCAGCCGTAGCGGGGGGGACGGGGAGACCCAGTACTTC.

The chain joins TRBV27 to TRBJ1-1; a possible D gene is TRBD1 (5 bases). The length of the CDR3 is 12 residues. V was clipped by 8 bases and J by 1 base, with 8 bases between them. The germline CDR1 and CDR2 sequences are MNHEY and SMNVEV (reference sequence). CDR3 DNA sequence: TGTGCCAGCCGGGACGGGAACACTGAAGCTTTCTTT. It specifies CASRDGNTEAFF.